One and the same sample provided the 29 T cell receptor beta chains below, sequenced in a study of OX40 agonist ivuxolimab in advanced cancers. Data came from immunoSEQ multiplex PCR; TCRdb stores just in-frame clones and leaves some out. The sample consists of approximately 61,000 clones, 70% to 90% of them appearing once. This specimen was CD4+ or CD8+ T cells sorted from blood, taken in a trial of the OX40 agonist ivuxolimab. Receptors originate from an adult with an advanced solid tumor such as melanoma, head and neck, liver or kidney cancer.

The CDR3 here is CASSRDRLPGETQYF. The CDR3 nucleotides read TGTGCCAGCAGCCGGGACAGGCTCCCCGGGGAGACCCAGTACTTC. The chain joins TRBV7-2 to TRBJ2-5, with 8 bases fitting TRBD1. The CDR3 covers 15 residues. The V gene end was trimmed by 5 bases and the J gene end by 5 bases; junction bases not matched to a gene: 10. Per the germline V gene, CDR1 is SGHTA and CDR2 is FQGNSA.

J is TRBJ2-3 and V is TRBV29-1; possibly TRBD1 or TRBD2 for D (6 bases each). This CDR3 spans 14 amino acids. Germline-derived CDR1 and CDR2 are SQVTM and ANQGSEA. Trimming removed 2 bases from V and 1 base from J, with 10 bases in between. CDR3 nucleotide sequence: TGCAGCGTTGAAAGGGGGGAGGGCACAGATACGCAGTATTTT. It encodes CSVERGEGTDTQYF.

The rearrangement joins TRBV5-1 to TRBJ1-2; tentatively, D is TRBD1 (5 bases). CDR1 SGHRS and CDR2 YFSETQ come from the germline V gene. V was trimmed by 0 bases and J by 5 bases, leaving 11 bases between them. The CDR3 covers 14 residues. Here the CDR3 reads CASSLGVREYGYTF. DNA of the CDR3: TGCGCCAGCAGCTTGGGGGTCAGGGAGTATGGCTACACCTTC.

This clone has just one count. The rearrangement uses TRBV10-1 and TRBJ2-7; 7 nucleotides match TRBD1. There are 14 residues in the CDR3. Germline lookup yields CDR1 WNHNN and CDR2 SYGVQD (reference sequence). Trimming removed 3 bases from V and 2 bases from J; junction bases left unmatched: 4. Here the CDR3 DNA reads TGCGCCAGCAGTGATACAGGGGCCCCCTACGAGCAGTACTTC. Encoded protein: CASSDTGAPYEQYF.

This chain uses TRBV19 with TRBJ1-6; 8 nucleotides match TRBD1. The CDR3 has 17 residues. Germline V gene sequence: CDR1 LNHDA, CDR2 SQIVND (reference sequence). With 3 bases clipped from V and 7 bases from J, the junction kept 11 bases outside the gene matches. For the CDR3, the DNA is TGTGCCAGTAGTATTGGGGCAGGGGGCGCGGTCAATTCACCCCTCCACTTT. Protein product: CASSIGAGGAVNSPLHF.

V usage is TRBV6-5 and J usage is TRBJ2-7; D unclear. Trimming cost V 6 bases and J 0 bases, with 9 bases left between them. The CDR3 spans 13 residues. Germline assignment: CDR1 MNHEY and CDR2 SVGAGI. CDR3 in amino acids: CASRKTASYEQYF. DNA of the CDR3: TGTGCCAGCAGAAAGACGGCCTCCTACGAGCAGTACTTC.

Worth noting for this clone: This sample includes further DNA sequences coding for the same CDR3. J is TRBJ1-1 and V is TRBV27; maybe TRBD1 (6 bases). This CDR3 contains 12 residues. Trimming removed 3 bases from V and 8 bases from J, with 10 bases in between. CDR1 and CDR2 (germline): MNHEY, SMNVEV (reference sequence). This CDR3 reads CASSFPQGEAFF. In DNA, the CDR3 is TGTGCCAGCAGTTTCCCACAGGGCGAAGCTTTCTTT.

The chain has TRBV7-6 and TRBJ1-2; 12 bases fit TRBD1. V was clipped by 5 bases and J by 7 bases; unmatched bases: 8. Germline-derived CDR1 and CDR2 are SGHVS and FNYEAQ. This CDR3 has 15 amino acids. CDR3 sequence: CASSRRDRGRGGYTF. For the CDR3, the DNA is TGTGCCAGCAGCCGCCGGGACAGGGGGCGAGGTGGCTACACCTTC.

The chain recombines TRBV19 with TRBJ2-3, with a possible D match to TRBD2 (5 bases). V gave up 3 bases and J gave up 5 bases, with 9 bases separating them. The CDR3 has 13 residues. Looked up from germline, CDR1 is LNHDA and CDR2 is SQIVND (reference sequence). CDR3 in amino acids: CASSIQREDTQYF. In nucleotides, the CDR3 is TGTGCCAGTAGTATCCAGAGGGAAGATACGCAGTATTTT.

V is TRBV5-1 and J is TRBJ1-1; D ambiguous. The CDR3 has 13 amino acids. Germline CDR1 SGHRS, CDR2 YFSETQ. Trimming took 3 bases from V and 8 from J, leaving 14 bases between them. CDR3: CASSYLTGSEAFF. DNA for the CDR3: TGCGCCAGCAGCTACCTCACCGGTAGCGAAGCTTTCTTT.

The sample holds a few counts of this clone. The rearrangement links TRBV7-3 to TRBJ2-3; the D gene is possibly TRBD2 (6 bases). Trimming removed 1 base from V and 6 bases from J, with 14 bases in between. Germline V gene data show CDR1 as SGHTA and CDR2 as FQGTGA. This CDR3 has 15 amino acids. CDR3 amino acids: CASSLNGAEGDTQYF. In DNA, the CDR3 is TGTGCCAGCAGCTTAAACGGCGCGGAGGGGGATACGCAGTATTTT. The variable domain in full, completed from reference TRBV7-3 and TRBJ2-3, reads GAGVSQTPSNKVTEKGKYVELRCDPISGHTALYWYRQSLGQGPEFLIYFQGTGAADDSGLPNDRFFAVRPEGSVSTLKIQRTERGDSAVYLCASSLNGAEGDTQYFGPGTRLTVL.

This chain links TRBV19 with TRBJ2-7; 15 positions match TRBD2. Per the germline V gene, CDR1 is LNHDA and CDR2 is SQIVND (reference sequence). The CDR3 extends over 15 amino acids. V was pared by 6 bases and J by 0 bases, with 0 bases of the junction left unmatched. The CDR3 bases are TGTGCCAGTAGGGGACTAGCGGGAGGCTCCTACGAGCAGTACTTC. It is translated as CASRGLAGGSYEQYF.

The V call is TRBV5-1, the J call TRBJ2-7, with D possibly matching TRBD1 (6 bases). Germline CDR1 SGHRS, CDR2 YFSETQ. V was clipped by 0 bases and J by 1 base, with 14 bases between them. The CDR3 loop spans 16 amino acids. The CDR3, as DNA: TGCGCCAGCAGCTTGGAGAACAGGGTACCTTCCTACGAGCAGTACTTC. It encodes CASSLENRVPSYEQYF.

This clone showed up just once. The J gene is TRBJ1-1, the V gene TRBV18; D might be TRBD1 (5 bases). Germline V gene lookup returns CDR1 KGHSH and CDR2 LQKENI. Trimming removed 3 bases at V and 2 bases at J, with 7 bases between. CDR3 length: 13 amino acids. This chain's CDR3 is CASSPDSNTEAFF. The CDR3 DNA is TGTGCCAGCTCACCTGACAGCAACACTGAAGCTTTCTTT.

The chain recombines TRBV28 with TRBJ1-1; D remains ambiguous. Germline V lookup: CDR1 MDHEN, CDR2 SYDVKM. The CDR3 is made up of 14 amino acids. Trimming pared 4 bases from V and 4 bases from J, leaving 13 bases between. This chain's CDR3 is CASSSPAPGTEAFF. As DNA, the CDR3 is TGTGCCAGCAGTTCCCCGGCCCCTGGCACTGAAGCTTTCTTT.

The V and J genes are TRBV27 and TRBJ2-3; 7 bases map to TRBD2. This CDR3 is built from 15 residues. The germline CDR1 and CDR2 sequences are MNHEY and SMNVEV (reference sequence). J lost 6 bases, V lost 3 bases, and 9 bases had no gene match. The CDR3 DNA sequence: TGTGCCAGCAGTTTTCAAGCTGCCGGGGGGGATACGCAGTATTTT. Translated, it gives CASSFQAAGGDTQYF.

The rearrangement links TRBV7-2 to TRBJ2-1; 11 positions agree with TRBD1. The CDR3 extends over 18 amino acids. Germline-derived CDR1 and CDR2 are SGHTA and FQGNSA. The J segment lost 9 bases and the V segment lost 1 base, leaving 14 bases of the junction unmatched. CDR3 sequence (DNA): TGTGCCAGCAGCTTAGTCGGACAGGGGGCGTTAACCACGCCTGAGCAGTTCTTC. Translated: CASSLVGQGALTTPEQFF. Together with reference TRBV7-2 and TRBJ2-1, the CDR3 gives the full variable domain: GAGVSQSPSNKVTEKGKDVELRCDPISGHTALYWYRQSLGQGLEFLIYFQGNSAPDKSGLPSDRFSAERTGGSVSTLTIQRTQQEDSAVYLCASSLVGQGALTTPEQFFGPGTRLTVL.

This clone has more than one count but fewer than ten. The rearrangement joins TRBV7-2 to TRBJ2-7; no clear D gene. In germline, CDR1 is SGHTA, CDR2 FQGNSA. The CDR3 length is 16 residues. The V end was cut by 1 base, the J end by 3 bases, with 16 bases between. The CDR3 DNA follows: TGTGCCAGCAGCTTAGTCTCAAGTCAGGCAGGCTACGAGCAGTACTTC. Its translation: CASSLVSSQAGYEQYF.

The genes are TRBV2 and TRBJ2-7; D may be TRBD1 (6 bases). CDR3 size: 14 residues. Trimming removed 6 bases from V and 0 bases from J, with 12 bases in between. Germline CDR1 and CDR2: SNHLY and FYNNEI. The CDR3 spells CASRRTAVSYEQYF. CDR3 DNA sequence: TGTGCCAGCAGGAGGACAGCCGTCTCCTACGAGCAGTACTTC.

The chain links TRBV5-4 to TRBJ2-5, with D possibly matching TRBD2 (6 bases). This CDR3 has 14 residues. V lost 6 bases and J 5 bases, leaving 17 bases between the germline ends. Germline V gene data show CDR1 as SGHNT and CDR2 as YYREEE (reference sequence). CDR3 residues: CASTPGLREETQYF. The CDR3 DNA reads as TGTGCCAGCACCCCGGGACTGAGGGAGGAGACCCAGTACTTC.

This clone appeared once. An end of the junction does not agree with germline; a read error may underlie this. The chain employs TRBV2 and TRBJ1-2, with D perhaps matching TRBD1 (6 bases). This CDR3 contains 13 residues. Germline V gene sequence: CDR1 SNHLY, CDR2 FYNNEI. The CDR3 DNA reads as TGTGCCAGCAGAGAAGGACAGTACTATGGCTACACCTTC. It yields the protein CASREGQYYGYTF. The complete variable domain, with remaining parts taken from reference TRBV2 and TRBJ1-2, reads EPEVTQTPSHQVTQMGQEVILRCVPISNHLYFYWYRQILGQKVEFLVSFYNNEISEKSEIFDDQFSVERPDGSNFTLKIRSTKLEDSAMYFCASREGQYYGYTFGSGTRLTVV.

This clone has only a few counts. The J gene is TRBJ1-4, the V gene TRBV30, with 10 bases fitting TRBD1. From germline, CDR1 is GTSNPN and CDR2 SVGIG (reference sequence). The CDR3 extends over 14 amino acids. V shed 3 bases, J shed 8 bases, and the junction held 6 bases outside the gene matches. CDR3 nucleotide sequence: TGTGCCTGGAGCCTACCGGGACAGGGGGAAAAACTGTTTTTT. It translates to CAWSLPGQGEKLFF.

The rearrangement joins TRBV7-9 to TRBJ1-1; no clear D. Germline CDR1 is SEHNR and CDR2 is FQNEAQ (reference sequence). V was trimmed by 8 bases and J by 5 bases, leaving 12 bases between them. The CDR3 extends over 12 amino acids. CDR3 in amino acids: CASGRSETEAFF. DNA of the CDR3: TGTGCCAGCGGACGGTCAGAGACTGAAGCTTTCTTT. Together with reference TRBV7-9 and TRBJ1-1, the CDR3 gives the full variable domain: DTGVSQNPRHKITKRGQNVTFRCDPISEHNRLYWYRQTLGQGPEFLTYFQNEAQLEKSRLLSDRFSAERPKGSFSTLEIQRTEQGDSAMYLCASGRSETEAFFGQGTRLTVV.

This clone was counted a few times. The rearrangement joins TRBV28 to TRBJ1-2; D unresolved. Germline V gene data show CDR1 as MDHEN and CDR2 as SYDVKM. CDR3 length: 13 residues. V lost 3 bases and J 8 bases, leaving 13 bases between the germline ends. CDR3 in amino acids: CASSLAAAWGYTF. The CDR3 coding sequence is TGTGCCAGCAGTTTGGCGGCGGCCTGGGGCTACACCTTC.

J is TRBJ1-4 and V is TRBV5-6; no clear D. The ends were cut back, 1 base at V and 5 bases at J, with 0 bases in the middle. The CDR3 is made up of 11 amino acids. Per germline, CDR1 SGHDT and CDR2 YYEEEE. In DNA, the CDR3 is TGTGCCAGCAGCTTGAATGAAAAACTGTTTTTT. Translated: CASSLNEKLFF.

The chain couples TRBV18 to TRBJ1-1; a weak D match, TRBD1 (5 bases). With 1 base removed from V and 1 base from J, the gap between germline ends came to 10 bases. CDR3 length equals 15 residues. CDR1 and CDR2 (germline): KGHSH, LQKENI. CDR3 region: CASSPLDSQNTEAFF. In DNA, the CDR3 is TGTGCCAGCTCACCACTCGACAGTCAGAACACTGAAGCTTTCTTT.

The rearrangement uses TRBV2 and TRBJ1-1; the D is unclear. CDR3 size: 16 residues. CDR1 is SNHLY, CDR2 FYNNEI, per germline. Between the trimmed V and J ends, which lost 3 bases and 1 base, there was a span of 15 bases. CDR3 region: CASSEVPKNRNTEAFF. The CDR3 DNA follows: TGTGCCAGCAGTGAGGTCCCGAAGAACAGGAACACTGAAGCTTTCTTT. The whole variable domain, remainder taken from reference TRBV2 and TRBJ1-1, is EPEVTQTPSHQVTQMGQEVILRCVPISNHLYFYWYRQILGQKVEFLVSFYNNEISEKSEIFDDQFSVERPDGSNFTLKIRSTKLEDSAMYFCASSEVPKNRNTEAFFGQGTRLTVV.

The chain recombines TRBV7-2 with TRBJ2-1; 12 positions match TRBD2. There are 20 residues in the CDR3. V trimming: 0 bases; J trimming: 0 bases; junction bases outside the gene matches: 9. Germline CDR1 reads SGHTA; CDR2 reads FQGNSA. The CDR3 nucleotides read TGTGCCAGCAGCTTAGCACCGGGACTAGCGGGCCCGAGCTCCTACAATGAGCAGTTCTTC. This codes for CASSLAPGLAGPSSYNEQFF.

The rearrangement uses TRBV7-8 and TRBJ1-4, with D possibly being TRBD1 (5 bases). CDR3 size: 15 residues. CDR1 is SGHVS and CDR2 is FQNEAQ in the germline V gene. V dropped 2 bases and J dropped 3 bases, with 10 bases sitting between them. CDR3 protein: CASSLLGPPNEKLFF. In nucleotides, the CDR3 is TGTGCCAGCAGCTTACTGGGGCCACCTAATGAAAAACTGTTTTTT.